What follows is one TCR beta chain and its context. The data were obtained in a study of blood T cell repertoires in COVID-19. For the study at large: Donors in the United States, Italy and Spain gave samples during acute or convalescent COVID-19. T cells, B-cell-depleted T cells, or PBMCs provided the cDNA or gDNA that served as material.

Authors' analysis steps: Amplification of reference gene primers provided the estimated nucleated cell counts. The method was immunoSEQ multiplex PCR; TCRdb's version includes in-frame clones alone and lacks a portion of them. V and J calls and clone size are given by that table; D and trimming were obtained from the DNA. The sample contains 200,000 to 250,000 clones, approximately 80% of which appear only once. In germline, CDR1 is SGDLS, CDR2 YYNGEE. This CDR3 has 15 amino acids. J lost 7 bases, V lost 4 bases, and 8 bases had no gene match. This chain joins TRBV9 and TRBJ1-3; 10 bases fit TRBD1. The sequenced material came from peripheral blood. The source is a woman aged 55-70 years with active or convalescent COVID-19. CDR3 sequence reads: CASSSTGTGVNTIYF. The CDR3, as DNA: TGTGCCAGCAGCTCAACCGGGACAGGGGTGAACACCATATATTTT. Complete variable domain (other parts from reference TRBV9 and TRBJ1-3): DSGVTQTPKHLITATGQRVTLRCSPRSGDLSVYWYQQSLDQGLQFLIQYYNGEERAKGNILERFSAQQFPDLHSELNLSSLELGDSALYFCASSSTGTGVNTIYFGEGSWLTVV.